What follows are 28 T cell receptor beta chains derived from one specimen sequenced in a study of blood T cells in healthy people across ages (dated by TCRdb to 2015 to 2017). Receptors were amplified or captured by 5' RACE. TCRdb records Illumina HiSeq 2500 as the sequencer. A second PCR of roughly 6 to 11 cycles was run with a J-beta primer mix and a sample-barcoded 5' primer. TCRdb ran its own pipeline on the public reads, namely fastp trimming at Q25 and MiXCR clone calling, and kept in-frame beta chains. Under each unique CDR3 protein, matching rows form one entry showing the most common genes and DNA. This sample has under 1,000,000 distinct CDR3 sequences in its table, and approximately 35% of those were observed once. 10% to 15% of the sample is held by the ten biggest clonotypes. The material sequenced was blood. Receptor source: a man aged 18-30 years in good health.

The CDR3 region has the DNA TGCGCCAGCAGCTTCCTGGTGGGAGACGGTGAGCAGTTCTTC. This encodes CASSFLVGDGEQFF. V usage is TRBV5-1 and J usage is TRBJ2-1; D may be TRBD2 (5 bases). Germline-derived CDR1 and CDR2 are SGHRS and YFSETQ. CDR3 length: 14 amino acids. Deletions cut 2 bases from V and 9 bases from J, with 15 bases between.

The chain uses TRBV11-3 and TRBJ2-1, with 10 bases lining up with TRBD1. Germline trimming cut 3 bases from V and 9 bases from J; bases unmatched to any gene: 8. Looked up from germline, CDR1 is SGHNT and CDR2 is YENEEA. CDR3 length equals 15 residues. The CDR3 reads CASSFRDRGEAEQFF. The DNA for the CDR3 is TGTGCCAGCAGCTTTCGGGACAGGGGCGAGGCTGAGCAGTTCTTC.

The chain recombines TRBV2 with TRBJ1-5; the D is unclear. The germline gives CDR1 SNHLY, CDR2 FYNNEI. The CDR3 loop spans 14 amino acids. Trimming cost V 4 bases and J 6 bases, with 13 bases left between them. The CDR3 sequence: CASSVTRDSQPQHF. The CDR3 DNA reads TGTGCCAGCAGTGTCACGAGGGATAGTCAGCCCCAGCATTTT.

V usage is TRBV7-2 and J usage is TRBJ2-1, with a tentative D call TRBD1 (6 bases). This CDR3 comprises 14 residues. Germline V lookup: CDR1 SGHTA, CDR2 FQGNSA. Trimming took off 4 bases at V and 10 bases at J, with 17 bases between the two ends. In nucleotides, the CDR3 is TGTGCCAGCAGCTCTCCCGACAGGTCCTACGAGCAGTTCTTC. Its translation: CASSSPDRSYEQFF.

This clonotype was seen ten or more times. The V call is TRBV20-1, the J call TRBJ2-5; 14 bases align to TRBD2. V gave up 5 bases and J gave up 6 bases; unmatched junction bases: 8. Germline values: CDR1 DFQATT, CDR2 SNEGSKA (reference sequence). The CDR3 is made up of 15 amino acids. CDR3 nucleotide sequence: TGCAGTGCTGATGGGACTAGCGGGGGCTGGAAGACCCAGTACTTC. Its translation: CSADGTSGGWKTQYF.

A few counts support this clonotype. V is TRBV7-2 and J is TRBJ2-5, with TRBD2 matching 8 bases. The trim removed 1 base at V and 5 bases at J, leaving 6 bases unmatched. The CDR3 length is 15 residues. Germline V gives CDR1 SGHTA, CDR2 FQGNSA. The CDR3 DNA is TGTGCCAGCAGCTTAGTTCGGGGGGGCCGGGAGACCCAGTACTTC. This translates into CASSLVRGGRETQYF.

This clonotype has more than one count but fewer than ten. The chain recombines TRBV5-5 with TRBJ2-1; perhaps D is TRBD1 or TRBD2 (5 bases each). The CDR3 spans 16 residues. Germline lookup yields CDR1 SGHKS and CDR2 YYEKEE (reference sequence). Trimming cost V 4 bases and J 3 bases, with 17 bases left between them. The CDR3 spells CASSRDAGSVYNEQFF. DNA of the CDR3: TGTGCCAGCAGCCGGGACGCCGGTAGTGTCTACAATGAGCAGTTCTTC.

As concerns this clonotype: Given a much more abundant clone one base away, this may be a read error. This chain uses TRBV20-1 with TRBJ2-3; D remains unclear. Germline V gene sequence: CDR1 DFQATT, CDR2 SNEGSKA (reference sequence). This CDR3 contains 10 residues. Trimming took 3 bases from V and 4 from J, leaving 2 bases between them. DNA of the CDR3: TGCAGTGCTAGCTCAGATACGCAGTATTTT. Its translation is CSASSDTQYF.

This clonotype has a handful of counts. CDR3 residues: CASSRTQSNYGYTF. CDR3 bases: TGTGCCAGCAGCCGAACACAGAGCAACTATGGCTACACCTTC. The rearrangement uses TRBV6-5 and TRBJ1-2; D not resolved. The CDR3 totals 14 residues. CDR1 is MNHEY and CDR2 is SVGAGI in the germline V gene. V was shortened by 6 bases and J by 2 bases, with 13 bases between the two germline ends.

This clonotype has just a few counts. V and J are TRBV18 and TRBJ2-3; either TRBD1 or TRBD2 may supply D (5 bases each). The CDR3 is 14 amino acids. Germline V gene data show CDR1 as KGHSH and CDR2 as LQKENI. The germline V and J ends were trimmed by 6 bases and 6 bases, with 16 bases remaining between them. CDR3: CASSPRDPNDTQYF. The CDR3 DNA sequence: TGTGCCAGCTCGCCTCGGGACCCCAACGATACGCAGTATTTT.

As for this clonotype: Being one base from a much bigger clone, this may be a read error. CDR3 bases: TGCGTCAGCAGCCAGGGACAGGAGCACAATGAGCAGTTCTTC. It yields the protein CVSSQGQEHNEQFF. The chain couples TRBV5-1 to TRBJ2-1; 8 nucleotides align to TRBD1. The V gene's germline CDR1 is SGHRS and CDR2 YFSETQ. This CDR3 has 14 residues.

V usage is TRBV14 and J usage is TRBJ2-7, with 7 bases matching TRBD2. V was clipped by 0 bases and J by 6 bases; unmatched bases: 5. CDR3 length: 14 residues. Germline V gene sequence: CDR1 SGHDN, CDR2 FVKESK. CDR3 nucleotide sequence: TGTGCCAGCAGCCAAGACTGGGGAGGGGTCGAGCAGTACTTC. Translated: CASSQDWGGVEQYF. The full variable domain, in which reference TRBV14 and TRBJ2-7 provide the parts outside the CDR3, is EAGVTQFPSHSVIEKGQTVTLRCDPISGHDNLYWYRRVMGKEIKFLLHFVKESKQDESGMPNNRFLAERTGGTYSTLKVQPAELEDSGVYFCASSQDWGGVEQYFGPGTRLTVT.

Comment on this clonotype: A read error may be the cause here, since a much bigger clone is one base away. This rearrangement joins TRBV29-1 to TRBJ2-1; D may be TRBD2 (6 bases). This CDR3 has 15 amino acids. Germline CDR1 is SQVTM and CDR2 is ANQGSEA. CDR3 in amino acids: CIDSREKSTYNEQFF. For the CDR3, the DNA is TGCATCGATTCCCGGGAGAAATCTACCTACAATGAGCAGTTCTTC.

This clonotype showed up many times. The CDR3 loop is CAISEIRRGTYEQYF. CDR3 nucleotides: TGTGCCATCAGTGAGATACGGAGAGGAACCTACGAGCAGTACTTC. V gene TRBV10-3 combines with J gene TRBJ2-7; D is ambiguous. The CDR3 sequence is 15 residues long. Germline loops: CDR1 ENHRY, CDR2 SYGVKD. The V end was cut by 2 bases, the J end by 2 bases, with 13 bases between.

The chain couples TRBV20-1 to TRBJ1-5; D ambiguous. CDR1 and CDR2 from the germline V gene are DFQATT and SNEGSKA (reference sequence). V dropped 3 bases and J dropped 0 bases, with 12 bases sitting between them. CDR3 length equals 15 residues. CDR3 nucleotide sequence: TGCAGTGCTAGCGCGCCGATCTATAGCAATCAGCCCCAGCATTTT. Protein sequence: CSASAPIYSNQPQHF.

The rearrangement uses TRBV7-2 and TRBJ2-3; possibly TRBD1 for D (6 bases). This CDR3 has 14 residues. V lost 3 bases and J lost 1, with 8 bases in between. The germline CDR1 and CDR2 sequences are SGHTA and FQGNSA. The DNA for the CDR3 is TGTGCCAGCAGCTTGGACAGACGCACAGATACGCAGTATTTT. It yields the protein CASSLDRRTDTQYF.

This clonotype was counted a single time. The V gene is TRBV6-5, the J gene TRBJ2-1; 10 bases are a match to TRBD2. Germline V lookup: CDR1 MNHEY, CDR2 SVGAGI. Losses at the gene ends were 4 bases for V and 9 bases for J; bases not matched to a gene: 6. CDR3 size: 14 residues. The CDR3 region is CASSLGTSAFEQFF. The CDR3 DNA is TGTGCCAGCAGTTTAGGGACTAGCGCGTTTGAGCAGTTCTTC.

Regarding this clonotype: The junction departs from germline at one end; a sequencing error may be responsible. The CDR3 region is CAISLFRETQYF. The CDR3 DNA sequence: TGTGCCATCAGTTTATTTCGGGAGACCCAGTACTTC. V and J are TRBV12-3 or TRBV12-4 and TRBJ2-5; the D is unclear. The CDR3 contains 12 residues.

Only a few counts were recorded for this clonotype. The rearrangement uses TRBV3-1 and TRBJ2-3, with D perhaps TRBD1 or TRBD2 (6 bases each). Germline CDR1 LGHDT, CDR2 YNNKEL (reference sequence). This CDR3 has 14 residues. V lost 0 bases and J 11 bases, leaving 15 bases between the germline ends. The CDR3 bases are TGTGCCAGCAGCCAAGATCAGGGGACTGCTAAGCAGTATTTT. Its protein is CASSQDQGTAKQYF.

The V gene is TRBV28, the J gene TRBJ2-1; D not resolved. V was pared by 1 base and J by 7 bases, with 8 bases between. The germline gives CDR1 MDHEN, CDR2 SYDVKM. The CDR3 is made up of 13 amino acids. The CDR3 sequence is CASSLSSVNEQFF. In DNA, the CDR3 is TGTGCCAGCAGTTTATCCAGCGTTAATGAGCAGTTCTTC.

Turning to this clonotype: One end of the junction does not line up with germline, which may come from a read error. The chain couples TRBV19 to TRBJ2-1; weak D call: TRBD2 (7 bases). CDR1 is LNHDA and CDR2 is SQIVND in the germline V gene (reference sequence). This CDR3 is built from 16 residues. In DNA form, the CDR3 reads TGTGCCAGTAGTATTGGCGGGGGCCTTCCCTACAAGGAGCAGTTCTTC. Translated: CASSIGGGLPYKEQFF.

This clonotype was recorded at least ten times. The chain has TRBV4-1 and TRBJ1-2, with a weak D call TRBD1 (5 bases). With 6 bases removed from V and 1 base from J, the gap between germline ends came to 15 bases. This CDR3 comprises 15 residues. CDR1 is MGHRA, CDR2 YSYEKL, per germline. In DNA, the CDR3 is TGCGCCAGCAGAAAAGACAGTGCCATTAACTATGGCTACACCTTC. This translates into CASRKDSAINYGYTF.

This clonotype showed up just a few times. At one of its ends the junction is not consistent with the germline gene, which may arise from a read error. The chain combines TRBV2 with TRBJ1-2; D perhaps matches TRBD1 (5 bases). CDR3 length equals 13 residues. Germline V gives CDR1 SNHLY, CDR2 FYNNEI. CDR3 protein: CASSSGTLGGYTF. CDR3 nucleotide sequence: TGTGCCAGCAGCTCAGGGACCCTCGGTGGCTACACCTTT. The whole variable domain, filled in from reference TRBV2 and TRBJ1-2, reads EPEVTQTPSHQVTQMGQEVILRCVPISNHLYFYWYRQILGQKVEFLVSFYNNEISEKSEIFDDQFSVERPDGSNFTLKIRSTKLEDSAMYFCASSSGTLGGYTFGSGTRLTVV.

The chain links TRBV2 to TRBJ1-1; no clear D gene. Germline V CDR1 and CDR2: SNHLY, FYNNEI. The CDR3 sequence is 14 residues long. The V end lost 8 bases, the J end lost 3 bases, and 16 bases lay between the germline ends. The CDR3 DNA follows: TGTGCCAGCGCTATAAGGCAGAGGGACACTGAAGCTTTCTTT. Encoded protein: CASAIRQRDTEAFF.

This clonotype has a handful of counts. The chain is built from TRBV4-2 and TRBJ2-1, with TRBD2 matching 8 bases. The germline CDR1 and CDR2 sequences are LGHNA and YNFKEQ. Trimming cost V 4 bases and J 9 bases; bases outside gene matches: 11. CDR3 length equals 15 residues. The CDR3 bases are TGTGCCAGCAGCCCCCCCCCAGCGGGGGTCGTTGAGCAGTTCTTC. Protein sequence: CASSPPPAGVVEQFF.

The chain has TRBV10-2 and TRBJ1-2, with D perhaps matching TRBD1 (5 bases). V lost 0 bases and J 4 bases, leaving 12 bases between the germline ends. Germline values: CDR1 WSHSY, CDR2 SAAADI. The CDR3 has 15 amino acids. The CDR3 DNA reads TGCGCCAGCAGTGAGTCCGCAGCGGGACCCTATGGCTACACCTTC. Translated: CASSESAAGPYGYTF.

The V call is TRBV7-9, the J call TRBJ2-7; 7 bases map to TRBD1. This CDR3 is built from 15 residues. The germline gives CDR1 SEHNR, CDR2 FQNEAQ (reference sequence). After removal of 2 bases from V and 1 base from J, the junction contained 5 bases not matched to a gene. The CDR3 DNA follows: TGTGCCAGCAGCTTAACAGGGGAGAGGTCCTACGAGCAGTACTTC. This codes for CASSLTGERSYEQYF.

DNA for the CDR3: TGTGCCAGCAGTTTAGTGAAGGCCACTGAAGCTTTCTTT. Amino acids: CASSLVKATEAFF. The chain couples TRBV27 to TRBJ1-1; D unresolved. The CDR3 runs 13 residues. Germline CDR1 MNHEY, CDR2 SMNVEV (reference sequence). V gave up 2 bases and J gave up 4 bases, with 8 bases separating them.